This paragraph reports one T cell receptor (beta chain). Its antigen remains unidentified. The sample belongs to a study of CD8+ T cells in alopecia areata. Study in general: Oral tofacitinib, 5 to 10 mg twice daily, was given in an open-label trial. General study findings and limits: An increase in clonality over normal scalp was evident in lesional scalp, especially alopecia totalis/universalis.

Peripheral blood, together with lesional scalp punch biopsies, was collected from alopecia areata patients. Using a FACSAria, the CD4+ and CD8+ T cells were sorted from the PBMCs. RNA was isolated and reverse transcribed to cDNA, the sequencing template. The assay was immunoSEQ multiplex PCR, and TCRdb's table has in-frame clones only and misses some. The sample lists around 50,000 clones, around 96% seen once, with roughly 24% in the top ten. Germline loops: CDR1 LGHNA, CDR2 YNFKEQ. Trimming pared 0 bases from V and 0 bases from J, leaving 12 bases between. The CDR3 length is 16 residues. This chain links TRBV4-2 with TRBJ2-7; TRBD2 is a possible D gene (5 bases). This clonotype originated in a human donor with alopecia areata. Source: CD8+ T cells sorted from blood, taken at week 0. The CDR3 DNA reads as TGTGCCAGCAGCCAAGAAGATGGCGGGTCCTCCTACGAGCAGTACTTC. Protein product: CASSQEDGGSSYEQYF.